The 27 T cell receptor beta chains below were found in one sample sequenced in a study of cytomegalovirus exposure and HLA in healthy donors. The study ran its PCR with 60 Vbeta and 13 Jbeta primers. The assay was immunoSEQ multiplex PCR, and TCRdb's table has in-frame clones only and misses some. The sample carries about 180,000 clones, 70% to 85% recorded once. The sequenced sample was PBMCs. These receptors all stem from a girl aged 2 to 9 in good health and CMV-seropositive.

This clone turned up a few times. This rearrangement joins TRBV4-1 to TRBJ2-5, with TRBD1 as a possible D gene (5 bases). Germline values: CDR1 MGHRA, CDR2 YSYEKL. This CDR3 comprises 13 residues. V was cut by 4 bases and J by 5 bases, with 11 bases left in between. The CDR3 bases are TGCGCCAGCAGCCGGACACTCGGCGAGACCCAGTACTTC. This encodes CASSRTLGETQYF.

J is TRBJ1-2 and V is TRBV7-3; D is unclear. V was pared by 5 bases and J by 8 bases, with 21 bases between. From germline, CDR1 is SGHTA and CDR2 FQGTGA. CDR3 length: 15 amino acids. For the CDR3, the DNA is TGTGCCAGCAGCCTCGGAGGAGGCCAGTCCGGGGGCTACACCTTC. Its translation: CASSLGGGQSGGYTF.

There are a few counts of this clone. The chain joins TRBV5-6 to TRBJ1-3, with D perhaps matching TRBD1 (6 bases). Trimming pared 0 bases from V and 0 bases from J, leaving 10 bases between. CDR1 is SGHDT and CDR2 is YYEEEE in the germline V gene. The CDR3 loop spans 16 amino acids. CDR3 in DNA: TGTGCCAGCAGCTTGGTAGGGGGAAGCTCTGGAAACACCATATATTTT. It specifies CASSLVGGSSGNTIYF.

This chain joins TRBV7-2 and TRBJ1-5; D is perhaps TRBD1 (6 bases). Germline V gene sequence: CDR1 SGHTA, CDR2 FQGNSA. Trimming left V 5 bases short and J 4 bases short, with 9 bases between. CDR3 length: 13 residues. The CDR3 DNA is TGTGCCAGCAGCATAGACAGGAATCAGCCCCAGCATTTT. Translation gives CASSIDRNQPQHF.

This chain connects TRBV28 to TRBJ2-7, with D perhaps matching TRBD1 (8 bases). The CDR3 contains 15 residues. CDR1 is MDHEN and CDR2 is SYDVKM in the germline V gene. V lost 1 base and J 2 bases, leaving 12 bases between the germline ends. The CDR3 coding sequence is TGTGCCAGCAGTTTATACAGGGGGGGAACCTACGAGCAGTACTTC. Translating gives CASSLYRGGTYEQYF.

The chain has TRBV28 and TRBJ2-3, with 12 positions matching TRBD2. The germline V gene encodes CDR1 MDHEN and CDR2 SYDVKM. The length of the CDR3 is 16 residues. With 4 bases clipped from V and 5 bases from J, the junction kept 7 bases outside the gene matches. Written as DNA, the CDR3 is TGTGCCAGCAGTTGGTCTAGCGGGGGGGCACAAGATACGCAGTATTTT. It yields the protein CASSWSSGGAQDTQYF.

V gene TRBV7-9 combines with J gene TRBJ1-2; D possibly corresponds to TRBD1 (6 bases). Germline V gives CDR1 SEHNR, CDR2 FQNEAQ (reference sequence). This CDR3 region has 17 residues. V dropped 2 bases and J dropped 4 bases, with 20 bases sitting between them. DNA of the CDR3: TGTGCCAGCAGCTTAATACTCACAGGGATTCGGGGCTATGGCTACACCTTC. It translates to CASSLILTGIRGYGYTF.

V gene TRBV2 combines with J gene TRBJ1-4; D unclear. Looked up from germline, CDR1 is SNHLY and CDR2 is FYNNEI. The CDR3 is 13 residues long. V was pared by 4 bases and J by 6 bases, with 9 bases between. The CDR3 sequence is CASSGVEDEKLFF. In DNA, the CDR3 is TGTGCCAGCAGTGGGGTGGAGGATGAAAAACTGTTTTTT.

The chain links TRBV7-9 to TRBJ2-7, with TRBD2 matching over 8 bases. CDR1 and CDR2 (germline): SEHNR, FQNEAQ (reference sequence). The CDR3 is made up of 17 amino acids. The V and J ends lost 6 bases and 0 bases, in that order; junction bases with no gene match: 13. The CDR3 region is CASRPSERGRSSYEQYF. In nucleotides, the CDR3 is TGTGCCAGCAGACCCTCCGAGCGGGGGCGAAGCTCCTACGAGCAGTACTTC.

The V call is TRBV5-1, the J call TRBJ2-1, with 9 positions matching TRBD1. In germline, CDR1 is SGHRS, CDR2 YFSETQ. The ends lost 6 bases at V and 5 bases at J; junction bases unmatched: 15. CDR3 length equals 17 residues. The CDR3 bases are TGCGCCAGCAAAGACTCTAAGGGACAGGGTTGGGACAATGAGCAGTTCTTC. It codes for CASKDSKGQGWDNEQFF.

The chain combines TRBV5-5 with TRBJ1-1; 8 bases are shared with TRBD1. V lost 1 base to trimming and J lost 11 bases; unmatched junction nucleotides: 4. This CDR3 has 12 residues. Germline CDR1 and CDR2: SGHKS and YYEKEE (reference sequence). CDR3 sequence reads: CASSLQGASAFF. CDR3 in DNA: TGTGCCAGCAGCTTGCAGGGGGCCTCGGCTTTCTTT.

This clone showed up just once. The chain combines TRBV11-2 with TRBJ2-7; the D is unclear. This CDR3 comprises 14 residues. V lost 5 bases and J lost 4, with 15 bases in between. Germline assignment: CDR1 SGHAT and CDR2 FQNNGV. CDR3 DNA sequence: TGTGCCAGCAGCCCTGGAGCGAGAAGGTACGAGCAGTACTTC. Translating it yields CASSPGARRYEQYF.

The rearrangement uses TRBV18 and TRBJ2-7; tentatively, D is TRBD1 (5 bases). This CDR3 is built from 13 residues. V shed 4 bases and J shed 1 base, with 8 bases lying between them. Germline values: CDR1 KGHSH, CDR2 LQKENI. The CDR3 loop is CASSLQGSYEQYF. The DNA for the CDR3 is TGTGCCAGCTCACTTCAGGGTTCCTACGAGCAGTACTTC.

This rearrangement joins TRBV9 to TRBJ2-3, with TRBD2 matching 11 bases. V lost 7 bases and J lost 6; bases outside the gene matches: 13. From germline, CDR1 is SGDLS and CDR2 YYNGEE. This CDR3 comprises 16 residues. In DNA, the CDR3 is TGTGCCAGCTCCGACGGCCTAGCGGGGGGTGGGGATACGCAGTATTTT. It yields the protein CASSDGLAGGGDTQYF.

In its sample, this clone was seen once. The CDR3 nucleotides are TGTGCCAGCAGCTTCTACAGAGGCTACACCTTC. It encodes CASSFYRGYTF. This sequence joins TRBV7-2 and TRBJ1-2; D is unresolved. Trimming pared 3 bases from V and 8 bases from J, leaving 7 bases between. Germline CDR1 reads SGHTA; CDR2 reads FQGNSA. This CDR3 is 11 amino acids long.

This rearrangement joins TRBV15 to TRBJ2-1, with a weak D call TRBD2 (6 bases). The length of the CDR3 is 15 residues. Trimming left V 3 bases short and J 3 bases short, with 12 bases between. Germline V CDR1 and CDR2: LNHNV, YYDKDF (reference sequence). The CDR3 sequence: CATSRPGLDYNEQFF. The CDR3 DNA reads as TGTGCCACCAGCAGGCCGGGACTGGACTACAATGAGCAGTTCTTC.

The sample holds one count of this clone. The V call is TRBV19, the J call TRBJ1-5, with D perhaps matching TRBD1 (5 bases). The CDR3 has 14 residues. CDR1 and CDR2 (germline): LNHDA, SQIVND (reference sequence). V lost 3 bases and J 6 bases, leaving 12 bases between the germline ends. CDR3 coding DNA: TGTGCCAGTAGTATCATCAGGGAAGGTCAGCCCCAGCATTTT. Its translation: CASSIIREGQPQHF.

V gene TRBV11-3 combines with J gene TRBJ1-4, with D perhaps matching TRBD1 (5 bases). V was shortened by 1 base and J by 3 bases, with 12 bases between the two germline ends. CDR1 is SGHNT, CDR2 YENEEA, per germline. The CDR3 is 16 residues long. The CDR3 spells CASSLAFAGPNEKLFF. The CDR3 nucleotides are TGTGCCAGCAGCTTAGCTTTTGCGGGGCCTAATGAAAAACTGTTTTTT.

This clone was detected only a few times. The CDR3 DNA reads TGTGCCAGCAGAGTCCGCAGCGGGGGGTTGCGGGAGCAGTACTTC. Translating gives CASRVRSGGLREQYF. The J gene is TRBJ2-7, the V gene TRBV6-5; 9 bases are a match to TRBD2. CDR1 MNHEY and CDR2 SVGAGI come from the germline V gene. The V and J ends lost 6 bases and 7 bases, in that order; junction bases with no gene match: 13. CDR3 length: 15 amino acids.

V is TRBV9 and J is TRBJ1-3; the match to TRBD1 covers 8 bases. Germline CDR1 reads SGDLS; CDR2 reads YYNGEE. V shed 0 bases and J 0 bases; nucleotides not matched to a gene: 5. The CDR3 totals 17 residues. The CDR3 loop is CASSVAGGPSSGNTIYF. CDR3 DNA sequence: TGTGCCAGCAGCGTAGCAGGGGGCCCCAGCTCTGGAAACACCATATATTTT.

The chain carries TRBV5-4 and TRBJ1-2, with D possibly TRBD1 on 5 matching bases. Germline V gives CDR1 SGHNT, CDR2 YYREEE (reference sequence). The CDR3 sequence is 14 residues long. The germline V and J ends were trimmed by 3 bases and 3 bases, with 12 bases remaining between them. The CDR3 region is CASSSDGGDYGYTF. The CDR3 DNA reads as TGTGCCAGCAGCTCCGACGGAGGGGACTATGGCTACACCTTC.

The chain uses TRBV28 and TRBJ2-3; D might be TRBD2 (6 bases). The CDR3 is made up of 15 amino acids. Per the germline V gene, CDR1 is MDHEN and CDR2 is SYDVKM. V was cut by 6 bases and J by 0 bases, with 13 bases left in between. CDR3 sequence (DNA): TGTGCCAGCAGGGGGGGATTGTCTAGCACAGATACGCAGTATTTT. The encoded protein is CASRGGLSSTDTQYF.

This chain connects TRBV7-2 to TRBJ1-2, with D uncertain. Germline CDR1 is SGHTA and CDR2 is FQGNSA. Deletions cut 5 bases from V and 7 bases from J, with 11 bases between. The CDR3 spans 12 residues. The CDR3 sequence: CASSLPGRGYTF. The CDR3 bases are TGTGCCAGCAGCCTCCCGGGTCGTGGCTACACCTTC. Filled out from reference TRBV7-2 and TRBJ1-2, the complete variable domain reads GAGVSQSPSNKVTEKGKDVELRCDPISGHTALYWYRQSLGQGLEFLIYFQGNSAPDKSGLPSDRFSAERTGGSVSTLTIQRTQQEDSAVYLCASSLPGRGYTFGSGTRLTVV.

The genes are TRBV5-1 and TRBJ1-6; D gene uncertain. Trimming cost V 0 bases and J 2 bases, with 3 bases left between them. This CDR3 has 14 amino acids. Germline V gene sequence: CDR1 SGHRS, CDR2 YFSETQ. CDR3 DNA sequence: TGCGCCAGCAGCTTGGACACCTATAATTCACCCCTCCACTTT. Translated: CASSLDTYNSPLHF.

J is TRBJ2-7 and V is TRBV30; D is unclear. V was pared by 2 bases and J by 3 bases, with 8 bases between. The CDR3 has 12 amino acids. Germline CDR1 GTSNPN, CDR2 SVGIG (reference sequence). This chain's CDR3 is CAWSTGFYEQYF. The CDR3 DNA reads as TGTGCCTGGAGTACGGGTTTCTACGAGCAGTACTTC.

The chain recombines TRBV28 with TRBJ2-1, with 11 bases aligning to TRBD2. V was pared by 2 bases and J by 6 bases, with 6 bases of the junction left unmatched. There are 16 residues in the CDR3. Germline V gene data show CDR1 as MDHEN and CDR2 as SYDVKM. In nucleotides, the CDR3 is TGTGCCAGCAGTTTACTAATTAGCGGGAGGGCCAATGAGCAGTTCTTC. It specifies CASSLLISGRANEQFF. The whole variable domain, filled in from reference TRBV28 and TRBJ2-1, reads DVKVTQSSRYLVKRTGEKVFLECVQDMDHENMFWYRQDPGLGLRLIYFSYDVKMKEKGDIPEGYSVSREKKERFSLILESASTNQTSMYLCASSLLISGRANEQFFGPGTRLTVL.

This chain joins TRBV30 and TRBJ1-3; 7 nucleotides align to TRBD1. This CDR3 region has 15 residues. V was pared by 4 bases and J by 4 bases, with 10 bases of the junction left unmatched. Germline CDR1 is GTSNPN and CDR2 is SVGIG (reference sequence). The CDR3 DNA reads TGTGCCTGGACCCTCGACAGGGTTTCGGGAAACACCATATATTTT. Protein: CAWTLDRVSGNTIYF. Full variable domain (missing parts from reference TRBV30 and TRBJ1-3): SQTIHQWPATLVQPVGSPLSLECTVEGTSNPNLYWYRQAAGRGLQLLFYSVGIGQISSEVPQNLSASRPQDRQFILSSKKLLLSDSGFYLCAWTLDRVSGNTIYFGEGSWLTVV.